A single sample gave rise to the 2 T cell receptor beta chains below, sequenced in a study of blood T cell repertoires in COVID-19. Clones were read by immunoSEQ multiplex PCR, and TCRdb kept only the in-frame ones, dropping some. There are 650,000 to 800,000 clones in the sample; just under 90% occur only once, and about 0.24% lies in the top ten. Sequencing was carried out using peripheral blood. The receptors shown here come from a woman between 18 and 30 years old with acute or convalescent COVID-19.

This clone has only one observation. This chain links TRBV4-2 with TRBJ2-3; no reliable D call. V gave up 4 bases and J gave up 1 base, with 15 bases separating them. The CDR3 covers 16 residues. Germline V gene sequence: CDR1 LGHNA, CDR2 YNFKEQ. Written as DNA, the CDR3 is TGTGCCAGCAGCCCGACCAGGTCAAAGGGCACAGATACGCAGTATTTT. It translates to CASSPTRSKGTDTQYF.

The rearrangement uses TRBV21-1 and TRBJ1-2; TRBD1, the table's D call, was not compared with the DNA. TRBV21-1 is reported as a pseudogene. This CDR3 region has 14 residues. CDR3 region: CASSGRDRIYGYTF. The CDR3 DNA follows: TGTGCCAGCAGCGGACGGGACAGGATCTATGGCTACACCTTC.